The sequence of this T cell receptor (beta chain) was determined in a study of shared clonotypes between healthy human individuals. Study observations and caveats: Rarefaction indicated that sorted-subset sequencing remained incomplete although depth was large. Compared with clonotypes that all four donors shared, non-shared clonotypes had lower generation probabilities. Researchers found naive subsets generally carried larger estimated richness than memory subsets. Few donors limited the genetic and exposure-history diversity represented.

TCRdb's copy holds only in-frame clones and misses some; the assay was immunoSEQ multiplex PCR. The repertoire includes 1 million to 1.2 million clones, roughly 80% of them detected once, and approximately 0.95% sits in the top ten. Regarding this clone: The antigen is unknown.

The CDR3 has 15 amino acids. CDR1 is MNHEY and CDR2 is SMNVEV in the germline V gene (reference sequence). V was shortened by 6 bases and J by 5 bases, with 17 bases between the two germline ends. The chain carries TRBV27 and TRBJ2-4; maybe TRBD2 (6 bases). The sequenced sample was memory CD4+ T cells from PBMCs. Subset of the sample: CD45RA-negative fraction. This TCR was sampled from a man aged 18 to 29 in good health. Some clones in this sample may be carry-over from other donors' samples. The CDR3 coding sequence is TGTGCCAGCAGCCCACGAGTGTCGGGGGAAAACATTCAGTACTTC. Amino acid sequence: CASSPRVSGENIQYF.